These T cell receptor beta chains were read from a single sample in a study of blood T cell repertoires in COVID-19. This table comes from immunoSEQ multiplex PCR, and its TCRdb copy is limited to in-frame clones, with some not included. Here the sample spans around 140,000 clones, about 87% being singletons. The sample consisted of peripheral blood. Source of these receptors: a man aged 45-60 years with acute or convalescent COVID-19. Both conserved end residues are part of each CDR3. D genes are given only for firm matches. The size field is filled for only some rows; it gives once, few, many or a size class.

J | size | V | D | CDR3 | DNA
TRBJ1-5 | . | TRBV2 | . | CASRRGEVEPQHF | TGTGCCAGCAGACGGGGGGAAGTAGAGCCCCAGCATTTT
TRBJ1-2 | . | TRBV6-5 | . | CASRPSDRRGYTF | TGTGCCAGCAGACCGTCGGACAGACGTGGCTACACCTTC
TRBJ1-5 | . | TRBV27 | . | CASSLGGSNQPQHF | TGTGCCAGCAGTTTAGGAGGTAGCAATCAGCCCCAGCATTTT
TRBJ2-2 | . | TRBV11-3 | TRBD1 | CASSPGQGLGELFF | TGTGCCAGCAGCCCAGGACAGGGGCTCGGGGAGCTGTTTTTT
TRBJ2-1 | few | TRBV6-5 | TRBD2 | CASSYGGVVYNEQFF | TGTGCCAGCAGTTACGGGGGGGTGGTCTACAATGAGCAGTTCTTC
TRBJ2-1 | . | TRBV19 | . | CASSINLVTDEQFF | TGTGCCAGTAGTATTAATCTAGTAACCGATGAGCAGTTCTTC
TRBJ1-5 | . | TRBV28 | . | CATRRGNQPQHF | TGTGCCACCCGCAGGGGAAATCAGCCCCAGCATTTT
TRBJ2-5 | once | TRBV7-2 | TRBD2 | CASSIGTSGRGGWETQYF | TGTGCCAGCAGCATCGGGACTAGCGGGAGAGGGGGGTGGGAGACCCAGTACTTC
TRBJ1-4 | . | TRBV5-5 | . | CASSLGVGQGIQKLFF | TGTGCCAGCAGCTTGGGGGTAGGTCAGGGGATTCAAAAACTGTTTTTT
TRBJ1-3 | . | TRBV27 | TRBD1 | CASSLYGQVSGNTIYF | TGTGCCAGCAGTTTATATGGACAGGTATCTGGAAACACCATATATTTT
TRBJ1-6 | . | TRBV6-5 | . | CASSYNGGHNSPLHF | TGTGCCAGCAGTTACAATGGAGGGCATAATTCACCCCTCCACTTT
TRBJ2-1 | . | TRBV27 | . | CASSPRRLRVYNEQFF | TGTGCCAGCAGTCCGAGGAGGTTACGAGTCTACAATGAGCAGTTCTTC
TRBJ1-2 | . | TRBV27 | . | CASSLILGLGGPHYGYTF | TGTGCCAGCAGTCTAATATTGGGGCTGGGGGGGCCCCACTATGGCTACACCTTC